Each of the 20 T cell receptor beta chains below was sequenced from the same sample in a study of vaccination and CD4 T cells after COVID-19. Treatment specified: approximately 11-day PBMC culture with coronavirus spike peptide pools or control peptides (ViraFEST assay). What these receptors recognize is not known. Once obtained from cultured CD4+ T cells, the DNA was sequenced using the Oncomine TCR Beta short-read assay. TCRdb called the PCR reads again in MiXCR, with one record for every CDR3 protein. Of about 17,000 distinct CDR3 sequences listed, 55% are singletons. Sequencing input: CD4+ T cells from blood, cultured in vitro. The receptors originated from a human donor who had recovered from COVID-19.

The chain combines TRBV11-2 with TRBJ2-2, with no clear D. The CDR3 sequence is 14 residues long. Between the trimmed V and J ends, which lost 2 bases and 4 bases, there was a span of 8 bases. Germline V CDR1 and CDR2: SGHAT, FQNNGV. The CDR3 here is CASSLRDRTGELFF. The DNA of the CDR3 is TGTGCCAGCAGCTTACGTGATCGCACCGGGGAGCTGTTTTTT.

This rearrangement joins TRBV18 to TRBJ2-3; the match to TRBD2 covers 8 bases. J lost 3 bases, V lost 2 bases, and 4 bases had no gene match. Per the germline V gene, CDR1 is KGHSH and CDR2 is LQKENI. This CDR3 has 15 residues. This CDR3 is CASSPFTSGTDTQYF. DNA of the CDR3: TGTGCCAGCTCACCATTTACTAGCGGTACAGATACGCAGTATTTT.

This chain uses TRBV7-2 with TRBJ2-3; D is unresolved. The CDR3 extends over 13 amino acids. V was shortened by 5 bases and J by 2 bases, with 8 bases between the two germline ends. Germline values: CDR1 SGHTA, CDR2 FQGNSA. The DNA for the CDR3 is TGTGCCAGCAGCCCCTCCCTCACAGATACGCAGTATTTT. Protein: CASSPSLTDTQYF.

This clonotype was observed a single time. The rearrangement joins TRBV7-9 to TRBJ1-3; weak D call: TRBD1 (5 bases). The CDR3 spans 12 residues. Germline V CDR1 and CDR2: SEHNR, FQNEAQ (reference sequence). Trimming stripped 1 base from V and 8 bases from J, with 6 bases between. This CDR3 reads CASSLVGDTIYF. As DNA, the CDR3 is TGTGCCAGCAGCTTAGTGGGGGACACCATATATTTT.

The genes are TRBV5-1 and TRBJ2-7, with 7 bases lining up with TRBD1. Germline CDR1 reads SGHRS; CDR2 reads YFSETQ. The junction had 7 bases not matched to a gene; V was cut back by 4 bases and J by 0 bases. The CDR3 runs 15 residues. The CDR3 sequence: CASSRHQGVSYEQYF. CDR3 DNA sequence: TGCGCCAGCAGCAGACATCAGGGGGTCTCCTACGAGCAGTACTTC.

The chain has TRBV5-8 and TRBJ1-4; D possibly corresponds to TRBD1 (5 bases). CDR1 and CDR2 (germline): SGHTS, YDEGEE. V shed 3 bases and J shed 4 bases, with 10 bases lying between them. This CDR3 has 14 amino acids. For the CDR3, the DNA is TGTGCCAGCAGCTGGCCAGGGTTTAATGAAAAACTGTTTTTT. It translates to CASSWPGFNEKLFF.

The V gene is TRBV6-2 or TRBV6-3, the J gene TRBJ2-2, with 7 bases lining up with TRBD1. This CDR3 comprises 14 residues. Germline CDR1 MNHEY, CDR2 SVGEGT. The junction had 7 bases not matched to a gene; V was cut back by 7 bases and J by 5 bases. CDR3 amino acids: CASTRSRGTGELFF. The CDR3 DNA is TGTGCCAGCACTCGTTCCAGGGGGACCGGGGAGCTGTTTTTT.

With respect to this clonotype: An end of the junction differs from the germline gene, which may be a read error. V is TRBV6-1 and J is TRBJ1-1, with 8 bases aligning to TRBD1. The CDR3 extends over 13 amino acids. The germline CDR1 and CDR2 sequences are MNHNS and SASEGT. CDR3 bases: TGTGCCAGCAGTCCGCAGGGGGCCGCTGAAACTTTCTTT. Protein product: CASSPQGAAETFF.

CDR3 protein: CASSLAGGLAGYEQYF. In nucleotides, the CDR3 is TGTGCCAGCAGCTTAGCGGGGGGGCTAGCGGGGTACGAGCAGTACTTC. The rearrangement uses TRBV7-2 and TRBJ2-7; TRBD2 aligns across 9 bases. V shed 0 bases, J shed 4 bases, and the junction held 7 bases outside the gene matches. Germline assignment: CDR1 SGHTA and CDR2 FQGNSA. The CDR3 totals 16 residues.

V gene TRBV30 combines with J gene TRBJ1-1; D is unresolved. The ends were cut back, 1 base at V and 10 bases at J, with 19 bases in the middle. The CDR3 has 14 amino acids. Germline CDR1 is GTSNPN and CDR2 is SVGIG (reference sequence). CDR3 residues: CAWSATTLRGGAFF. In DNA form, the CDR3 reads TGTGCCTGGAGTGCAACGACACTACGCGGCGGAGCTTTCTTT.

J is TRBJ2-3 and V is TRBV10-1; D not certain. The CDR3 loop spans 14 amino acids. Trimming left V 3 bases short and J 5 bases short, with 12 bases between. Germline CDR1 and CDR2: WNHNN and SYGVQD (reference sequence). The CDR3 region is CASSEGQDQDTQYF. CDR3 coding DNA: TGCGCCAGCAGTGAAGGGCAGGACCAAGATACGCAGTATTTT.

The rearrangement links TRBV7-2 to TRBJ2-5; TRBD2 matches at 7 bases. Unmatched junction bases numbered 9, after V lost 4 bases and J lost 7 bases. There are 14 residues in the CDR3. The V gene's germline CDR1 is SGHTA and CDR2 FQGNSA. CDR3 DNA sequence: TGTGCCAGCAGCTCCGATGGGGGGGGGGGGACCCAGTACTTC. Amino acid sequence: CASSSDGGGGTQYF.

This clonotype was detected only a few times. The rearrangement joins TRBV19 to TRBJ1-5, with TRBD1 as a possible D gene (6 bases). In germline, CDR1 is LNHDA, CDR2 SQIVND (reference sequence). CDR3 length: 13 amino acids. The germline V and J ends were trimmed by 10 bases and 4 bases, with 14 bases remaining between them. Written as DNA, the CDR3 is TGTGCCACCGAACAGGGTCCGAATCAGCCCCAGCATTTT. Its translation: CATEQGPNQPQHF.

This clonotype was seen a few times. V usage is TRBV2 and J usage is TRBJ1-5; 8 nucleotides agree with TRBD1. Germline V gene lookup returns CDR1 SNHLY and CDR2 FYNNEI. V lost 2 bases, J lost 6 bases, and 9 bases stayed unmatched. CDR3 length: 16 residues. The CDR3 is CASSELARGLGQPQHF. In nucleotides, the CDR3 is TGTGCCAGCAGTGAATTGGCCAGGGGGCTTGGTCAGCCCCAGCATTTT.

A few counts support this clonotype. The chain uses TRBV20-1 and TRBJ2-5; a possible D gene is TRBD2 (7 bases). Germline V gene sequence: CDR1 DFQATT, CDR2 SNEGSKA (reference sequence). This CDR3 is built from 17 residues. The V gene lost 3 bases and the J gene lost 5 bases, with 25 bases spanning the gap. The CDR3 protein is CSASLGQRGGGRETQYF. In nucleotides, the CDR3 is TGCAGTGCTAGTCTCGGACAGCGGGGAGGGGGACGGGAGACCCAGTACTTC.

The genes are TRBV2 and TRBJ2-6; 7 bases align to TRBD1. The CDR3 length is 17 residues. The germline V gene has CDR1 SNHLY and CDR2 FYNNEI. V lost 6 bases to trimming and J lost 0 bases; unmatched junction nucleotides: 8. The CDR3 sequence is CASSRQGRRSGANVLTF. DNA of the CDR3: TGTGCCAGCAGCAGACAGGGCCGGCGCTCTGGGGCCAACGTCCTGACTTTC.

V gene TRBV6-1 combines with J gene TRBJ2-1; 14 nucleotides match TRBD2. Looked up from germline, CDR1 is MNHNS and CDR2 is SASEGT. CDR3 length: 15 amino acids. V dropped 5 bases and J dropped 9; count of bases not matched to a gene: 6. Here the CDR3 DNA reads TGTGCCAGCAGTACGACTAGCGGGAGGGTCGGTGAGCAGTTCTTC. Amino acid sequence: CASSTTSGRVGEQFF.

CDR3 DNA sequence: TGTGCCAGCAGGCCCCGGGACAGGGGGAATTCACCCCTCCACTTT. It translates to CASRPRDRGNSPLHF. This chain links TRBV28 with TRBJ1-6; TRBD1 agrees at 11 bases. This CDR3 has 15 residues. Trimming at V came to 6 bases and at J to 7 bases, leaving 5 bases not matched to a gene. The germline CDR1 and CDR2 sequences are MDHEN and SYDVKM.

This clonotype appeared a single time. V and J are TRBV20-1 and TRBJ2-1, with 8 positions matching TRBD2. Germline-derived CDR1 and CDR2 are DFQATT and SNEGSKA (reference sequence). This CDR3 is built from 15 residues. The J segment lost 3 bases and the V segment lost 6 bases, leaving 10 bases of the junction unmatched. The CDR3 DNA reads TGCAGTGCCTCGTCGGGAGGGCACAACTACAATGAGCAGTTCTTC. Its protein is CSASSGGHNYNEQFF.

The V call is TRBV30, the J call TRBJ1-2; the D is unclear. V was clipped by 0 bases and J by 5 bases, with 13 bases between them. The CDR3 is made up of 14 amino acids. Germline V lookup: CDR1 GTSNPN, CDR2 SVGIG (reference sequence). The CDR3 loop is CAWSVTPATYGYTF. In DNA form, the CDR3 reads TGTGCCTGGAGTGTAACCCCGGCGACGTATGGCTACACCTTC.